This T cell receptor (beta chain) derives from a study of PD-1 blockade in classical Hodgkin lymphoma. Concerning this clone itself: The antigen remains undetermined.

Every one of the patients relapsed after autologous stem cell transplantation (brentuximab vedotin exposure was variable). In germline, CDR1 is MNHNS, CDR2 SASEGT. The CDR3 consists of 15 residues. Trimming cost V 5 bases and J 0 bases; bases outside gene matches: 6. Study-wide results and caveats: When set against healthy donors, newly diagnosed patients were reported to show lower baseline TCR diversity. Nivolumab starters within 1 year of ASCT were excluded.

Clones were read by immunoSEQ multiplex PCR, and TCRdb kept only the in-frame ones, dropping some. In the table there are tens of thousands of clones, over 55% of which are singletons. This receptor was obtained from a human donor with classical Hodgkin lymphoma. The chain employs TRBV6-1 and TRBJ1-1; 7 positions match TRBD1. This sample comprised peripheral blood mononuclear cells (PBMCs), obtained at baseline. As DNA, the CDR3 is TGTGCCAGCAGTCCAGACAGGGCCTTGAACACTGAAGCTTTCTTT. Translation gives CASSPDRALNTEAFF.